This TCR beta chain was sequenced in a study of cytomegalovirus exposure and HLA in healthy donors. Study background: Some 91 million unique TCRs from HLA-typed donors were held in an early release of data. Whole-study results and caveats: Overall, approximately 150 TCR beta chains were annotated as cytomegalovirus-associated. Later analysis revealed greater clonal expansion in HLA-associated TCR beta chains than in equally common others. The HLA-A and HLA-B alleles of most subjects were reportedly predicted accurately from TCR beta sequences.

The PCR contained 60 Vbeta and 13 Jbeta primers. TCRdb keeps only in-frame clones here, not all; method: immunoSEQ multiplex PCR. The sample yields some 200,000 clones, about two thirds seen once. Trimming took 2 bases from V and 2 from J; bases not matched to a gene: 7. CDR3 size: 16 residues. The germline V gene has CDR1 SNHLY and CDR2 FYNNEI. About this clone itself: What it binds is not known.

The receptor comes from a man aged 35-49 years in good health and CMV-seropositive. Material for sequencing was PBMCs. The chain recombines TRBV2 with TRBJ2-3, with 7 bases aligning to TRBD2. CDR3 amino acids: CASSELAGVPTDTQYF. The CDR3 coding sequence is TGTGCCAGCAGTGAACTGGCGGGGGTCCCCACAGATACGCAGTATTTT.